Below, 24 T cell receptor beta chains from the same sample are listed, as sequenced in a study of control samples from healthy donors and cancer patients. Using immunoSEQ multiplex PCR, the repertoire was profiled, and TCRdb retains in-frame clones only, with some absent. The sample has some 120,000 clones; over 75% are singletons. Material: blood. The receptors shown here come from a man aged 40-49 years in good health.

The table lists this clone with a count of one. The chain couples TRBV19 to TRBJ2-5; unclear D gene. V was shortened by 8 bases and J by 7 bases, with 20 bases between the two germline ends. Germline V CDR1 and CDR2: LNHDA, SQIVND (reference sequence). CDR3 size: 14 residues. CDR3 in amino acids: CASRVGIGSRTQYF. The CDR3 DNA follows: TGTGCCAGTCGAGTAGGGATTGGCAGTCGGACCCAGTACTTC. Variable domain in full (rest from reference TRBV19 and TRBJ2-5): DGGITQSPKYLFRKEGQNVTLSCEQNLNHDAMYWYRQDPGQGLRLIYYSQIVNDFQKGDIAEGYSVSREKKESFPLTVTSAQKNPTAFYLCASRVGIGSRTQYFGPGTRLLVL.

This chain links TRBV3-1 (or the pseudogene TRBV3-2) with TRBJ2-5, with 7 bases aligning to TRBD2. J gave up 5 bases and V 0 bases, and 15 bases lay outside the gene matches. CDR3 size: 18 residues. Germline V gives CDR1 LGHDT, CDR2 YNNKEL (reference sequence). The CDR3 sequence: CASSQDSPPSGNRETQYF. CDR3 in DNA: TGTGCCAGCAGCCAAGACTCTCCCCCGAGCGGGAATCGGGAGACCCAGTACTTC.

This chain connects TRBV19 to TRBJ2-5; D tentatively reads TRBD1 or TRBD2 (5 bases each). This CDR3 has 15 amino acids. Germline CDR1 and CDR2: LNHDA and SQIVND (reference sequence). The V end was cut by 0 bases, the J end by 5 bases, with 13 bases between. Here the CDR3 reads CASSIETGLGETQYF. The CDR3 bases are TGTGCCAGTAGTATAGAAACAGGACTGGGGGAGACCCAGTACTTC.

The sample holds a few counts of this clone. The chain links TRBV4-3 to TRBJ2-1, with D possibly being TRBD2 (6 bases). This CDR3 has 15 residues. V was shortened by 2 bases and J by 5 bases, with 13 bases between the two germline ends. The germline gives CDR1 LGHNA, CDR2 YSLEER. The CDR3 DNA sequence: TGCGCCAGCAGCCAAAGCGGGCTCCCTGACAATGAGCAGTTCTTC. It codes for CASSQSGLPDNEQFF.

This sequence joins TRBV2 and TRBJ2-3; D not resolved. The CDR3 spans 13 residues. The germline V and J ends were trimmed by 10 bases and 3 bases, with 14 bases remaining between them. Germline V gene data show CDR1 as SNHLY and CDR2 as FYNNEI. CDR3 in DNA: TGTGCCATCGCGTCCTATGTTACAGATACGCAGTATTTT. Translating it yields CAIASYVTDTQYF.

This chain uses TRBV6-2 or TRBV6-3 with TRBJ2-1, with no clear D. CDR3 size: 14 residues. V lost 0 bases, J lost 5 bases, and 8 bases lay in between. Per the germline V gene, CDR1 is MNHEY and CDR2 is SVGEGT. The CDR3 is CASSYSARNNEQFF. The CDR3 DNA reads as TGTGCCAGCAGTTACTCGGCAAGAAACAATGAGCAGTTCTTC.

J is TRBJ1-2 and V is TRBV6-6; D is undetermined. Trimming took 4 bases from V and 2 from J, leaving 8 bases between them. Germline V CDR1 and CDR2: MNHNY, SVGAGI (reference sequence). This CDR3 is 13 amino acids long. The CDR3 protein is CASSFNSNYGYTF. DNA of the CDR3: TGTGCCAGCAGTTTCAACAGCAACTATGGCTACACCTTC.

V usage is TRBV30 and J usage is TRBJ2-1, with 7 bases fitting TRBD2. This CDR3 spans 12 amino acids. V shed 1 base and J 7 bases; nucleotides not matched to a gene: 1. CDR1 and CDR2 from the germline V gene are GTSNPN and SVGIG (reference sequence). The CDR3 DNA reads as TGTGCCTGGAGTGGGGGGGGAAATGAGCAGTTCTTC. Its translation: CAWSGGGNEQFF.

This clone came up once. The chain combines TRBV15 with TRBJ2-7, with 8 bases matching TRBD2. V was pared by 0 bases and J by 2 bases, with 9 bases of the junction left unmatched. Germline loops: CDR1 LNHNV, CDR2 YYDKDF (reference sequence). The CDR3 has 17 residues. The CDR3 loop reads CATSREWLAGSTYEQYF. The CDR3 DNA sequence: TGTGCCACCAGCAGAGAATGGTTAGCGGGGTCCACCTACGAGCAGTACTTC.

This chain connects TRBV7-8 to TRBJ1-3, with D uncertain. V gave up 6 bases and J gave up 0 bases, with 15 bases separating them. In germline, CDR1 is SGHVS, CDR2 FQNEAQ. CDR3 length: 16 amino acids. CDR3 in amino acids: CASSIRPESSGNTIYF. CDR3 nucleotides: TGTGCCAGCAGTATCAGACCGGAGAGCTCTGGAAACACCATATATTTT.

J is TRBJ1-2 and V is TRBV6-2 or TRBV6-3; possible D gene TRBD1, 5 bases. Germline V gene data show CDR1 as MNHEY and CDR2 as SVGEGT. The V and J ends lost 2 bases and 4 bases respectively, with 11 bases between them. The CDR3 is 14 residues long. In nucleotides, the CDR3 is TGTGCCAGCAGTTACGCGCAGGGAATCTATGGCTACACCTTC. It specifies CASSYAQGIYGYTF.

The rearrangement uses TRBV6-6 and TRBJ1-2, with 7 positions matching TRBD1. The CDR3 runs 14 residues. Germline CDR1 and CDR2: MNHNY and SVGAGI (reference sequence). V gave up 4 bases and J gave up 5 bases; unmatched junction bases: 7. The CDR3 reads CASSSGQFFYGYTF. The DNA of the CDR3 is TGTGCCAGCAGTTCGGGACAGTTCTTTTATGGCTACACCTTC.

The CDR3: CASSLGLVTEAFF. The CDR3, as DNA: TGTGCCAGCAGCCTAGGACTGGTGACTGAAGCTTTCTTT. The chain joins TRBV5-4 to TRBJ1-1; D not resolved. The germline gives CDR1 SGHNT, CDR2 YYREEE (reference sequence). This CDR3 is 13 amino acids long. The ends were cut back, 4 bases at V and 5 bases at J, with 12 bases in the middle.

This sequence joins TRBV4-3 and TRBJ1-6, with 9 bases identical to TRBD1. This CDR3 comprises 15 residues. V dropped 5 bases and J dropped 7; count of bases not matched to a gene: 6. Germline V CDR1 and CDR2: LGHNA, YSLEER. The CDR3 DNA reads as TGCGCCAGCAGCGGACGGGACAGGGCCAATTCACCCCTCCACTTT. This encodes CASSGRDRANSPLHF.

The chain links TRBV30 to TRBJ1-1; tentative D call: TRBD1 (5 bases). This CDR3 contains 13 residues. The V end was cut by 8 bases, the J end by 0 bases, with 13 bases between. The germline CDR1 and CDR2 sequences are GTSNPN and SVGIG (reference sequence). The CDR3 loop reads CAGLTDLNTEAFF. Here the CDR3 DNA reads TGTGCCGGGCTGACAGACTTGAACACTGAAGCTTTCTTT.

The chain couples TRBV24-1 to TRBJ1-1, with no clear D. CDR1 is KGHDR and CDR2 is SFDVKD in the germline V gene. The CDR3 spans 15 residues. The V end lost 5 bases, the J end lost 5 bases, and 17 bases lay between the germline ends. The CDR3 sequence is CATSAATGPRTEAFF. CDR3 DNA sequence: TGTGCCACCAGTGCCGCTACGGGTCCAAGGACTGAAGCTTTCTTT.

The chain recombines TRBV19 with TRBJ1-6; 8 bases map to TRBD1. Germline lookup yields CDR1 LNHDA and CDR2 SQIVND (reference sequence). The V segment lost 5 bases and the J segment 11 bases; nucleotides outside the gene matches: 5. The CDR3 has 13 residues. This CDR3 reads CASSPQGATPLHF. As DNA, the CDR3 is TGTGCCAGTAGTCCCCAGGGGGCCACACCCCTCCACTTT. Using reference TRBV19 and TRBJ1-6 for the parts outside the CDR3, the full variable domain is DGGITQSPKYLFRKEGQNVTLSCEQNLNHDAMYWYRQDPGQGLRLIYYSQIVNDFQKGDIAEGYSVSREKKESFPLTVTSAQKNPTAFYLCASSPQGATPLHFGNGTRLTVT.

The chain uses TRBV24-1 and TRBJ2-3; unclear D gene. This CDR3 has 17 amino acids. The V end was cut by 1 base, the J end by 2 bases, with 15 bases between. Germline V gives CDR1 KGHDR, CDR2 SFDVKD. The CDR3 loop is CATSDFSGSGPTDTQYF. DNA of the CDR3: TGTGCCACCAGTGATTTCTCCGGGTCGGGCCCCACAGATACGCAGTATTTT.

This clone was counted between two and nine times. V usage is TRBV18 and J usage is TRBJ2-1; weak D call: TRBD2 (6 bases). The CDR3 extends over 13 amino acids. The V end was cut by 2 bases, the J end by 10 bases, with 12 bases between. From germline, CDR1 is KGHSH and CDR2 LQKENI. CDR3 loop: CASSPGTGMEQFF. The CDR3 region has the DNA TGTGCCAGCTCACCAGGGACTGGCATGGAGCAGTTCTTC.

This chain joins TRBV13 and TRBJ2-7; 7 nucleotides match TRBD2. This CDR3 region has 16 residues. Germline CDR1 PRHDT, CDR2 FYEKMQ (reference sequence). Germline trimming cut 5 bases from V and 0 bases from J; bases unmatched to any gene: 10. CDR3 sequence: CASSPRGGWVSYEQYF. The CDR3 DNA reads TGTGCCAGCAGCCCCCGGGGAGGGTGGGTCTCCTACGAGCAGTACTTC.

CDR3 coding DNA: TGTGCCAGCAGCCCACAACTTGGACACACTGAAGCTTTCTTT. This gives the protein CASSPQLGHTEAFF. This sequence joins TRBV7-8 and TRBJ1-1; no clear D. Germline CDR1 SGHVS, CDR2 FQNEAQ. This CDR3 is 14 amino acids long. Trimming took off 5 bases at V and 3 bases at J, with 13 bases between the two ends.

The rearrangement uses TRBV27 and TRBJ2-4, with D uncertain. Germline CDR1 and CDR2: MNHEY and SMNVEV (reference sequence). The V end was cut by 1 base, the J end by 6 bases, with 13 bases between. The CDR3 totals 15 residues. DNA for the CDR3: TGTGCCAGCAGTTTATTGGGCAATAGTAGAAACATTCAGTACTTC. As protein: CASSLLGNSRNIQYF.

CDR3 sequence: CAWSVRGLWNQPQHF. For the CDR3, the DNA is TGTGCCTGGAGTGTTCGGGGGTTGTGGAATCAGCCCCAGCATTTT. The chain couples TRBV30 to TRBJ1-5; D possibly corresponds to TRBD1 (5 bases). V lost 0 bases, J lost 4 bases, and 13 bases lay in between. Germline V gives CDR1 GTSNPN, CDR2 SVGIG (reference sequence). The CDR3 totals 15 residues. Together with reference TRBV30 and TRBJ1-5, the CDR3 gives the full variable domain: SQTIHQWPATLVQPVGSPLSLECTVEGTSNPNLYWYRQAAGRGLQLLFYSVGIGQISSEVPQNLSASRPQDRQFILSSKKLLLSDSGFYLCAWSVRGLWNQPQHFGDGTRLSIL.

This chain uses TRBV7-3 with TRBJ2-5, with 7 bases that match TRBD2. The junction had 3 bases not matched to a gene; V was cut back by 1 base and J by 1 base. The length of the CDR3 is 15 residues. Germline loops: CDR1 SGHTA, CDR2 FQGTGA. The CDR3 nucleotides are TGTGCCAGCAGCTTAATGGGCGGGAGCCAAGAGACCCAGTACTTC. This sequence encodes CASSLMGGSQETQYF.